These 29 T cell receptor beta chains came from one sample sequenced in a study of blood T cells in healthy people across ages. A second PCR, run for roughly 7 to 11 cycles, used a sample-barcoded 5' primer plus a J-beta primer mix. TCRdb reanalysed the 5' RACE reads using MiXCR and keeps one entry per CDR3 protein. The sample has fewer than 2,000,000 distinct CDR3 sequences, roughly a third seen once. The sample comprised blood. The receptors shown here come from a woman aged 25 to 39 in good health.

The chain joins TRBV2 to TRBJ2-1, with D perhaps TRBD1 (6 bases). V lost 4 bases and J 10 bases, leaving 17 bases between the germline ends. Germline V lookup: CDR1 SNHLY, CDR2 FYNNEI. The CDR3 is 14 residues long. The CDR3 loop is CASSVAQQRGEQFF. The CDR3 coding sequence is TGTGCCAGCAGTGTTGCACAGCAGAGGGGGGAGCAGTTCTTC. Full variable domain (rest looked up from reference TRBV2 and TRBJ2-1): EPEVTQTPSHQVTQMGQEVILRCVPISNHLYFYWYRQILGQKVEFLVSFYNNEISEKSEIFDDQFSVERPDGSNFTLKIRSTKLEDSAMYFCASSVAQQRGEQFFGPGTRLTVL.

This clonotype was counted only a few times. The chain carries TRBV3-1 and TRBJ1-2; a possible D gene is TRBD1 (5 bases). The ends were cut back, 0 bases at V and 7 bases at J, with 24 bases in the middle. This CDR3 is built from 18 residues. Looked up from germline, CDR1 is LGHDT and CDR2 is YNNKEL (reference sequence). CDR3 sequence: CASSQDATVVGVGGGYTF. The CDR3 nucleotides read TGTGCCAGCAGCCAAGACGCAACAGTGGTAGGGGTTGGTGGTGGCTACACCTTC.

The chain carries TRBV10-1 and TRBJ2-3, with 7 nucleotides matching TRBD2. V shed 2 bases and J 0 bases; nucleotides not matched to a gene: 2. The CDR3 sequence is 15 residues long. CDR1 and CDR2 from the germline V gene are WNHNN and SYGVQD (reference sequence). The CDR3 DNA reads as TGCGCCAGCAGTGAGAAGCGGGGCAGCACAGATACGCAGTATTTT. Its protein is CASSEKRGSTDTQYF.

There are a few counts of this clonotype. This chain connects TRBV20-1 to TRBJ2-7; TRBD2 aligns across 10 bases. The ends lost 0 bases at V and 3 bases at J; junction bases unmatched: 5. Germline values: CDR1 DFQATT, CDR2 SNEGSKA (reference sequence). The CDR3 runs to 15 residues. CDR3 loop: CSARESSSGGYEQYF. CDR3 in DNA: TGCAGTGCTAGAGAGTCTTCTAGCGGGGGCTACGAGCAGTACTTC.

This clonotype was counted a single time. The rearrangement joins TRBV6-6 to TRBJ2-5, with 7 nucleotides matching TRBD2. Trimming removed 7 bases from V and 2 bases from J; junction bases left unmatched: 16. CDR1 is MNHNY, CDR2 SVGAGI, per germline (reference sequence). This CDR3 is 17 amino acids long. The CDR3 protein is CASNGPAGGMGQETQYF. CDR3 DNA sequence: TGTGCCAGCAACGGCCCTGCCGGGGGGATGGGGCAAGAGACCCAGTACTTC.

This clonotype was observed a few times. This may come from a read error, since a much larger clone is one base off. The CDR3 DNA follows: TGTGCCAGCAGGGACCATAGCGGCTACAATGAGCAGTTCTTC. This sequence encodes CASRDHSGYNEQFF. V usage is TRBV6-1 and J usage is TRBJ2-1, with D perhaps matching TRBD2 (6 bases). The CDR3 has 14 residues. Looked up from germline, CDR1 is MNHNS and CDR2 is SASEGT. Trimming removed 6 bases at V and 3 bases at J, with 12 bases between.

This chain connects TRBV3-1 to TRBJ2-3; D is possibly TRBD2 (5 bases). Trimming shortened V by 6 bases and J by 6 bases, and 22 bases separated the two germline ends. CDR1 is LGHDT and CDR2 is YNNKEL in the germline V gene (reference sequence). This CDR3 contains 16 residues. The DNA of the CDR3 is TGTGCCAGCAGATTGCGTGGACTCGGACCGATGGATACGCAGTATTTT. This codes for CASRLRGLGPMDTQYF.

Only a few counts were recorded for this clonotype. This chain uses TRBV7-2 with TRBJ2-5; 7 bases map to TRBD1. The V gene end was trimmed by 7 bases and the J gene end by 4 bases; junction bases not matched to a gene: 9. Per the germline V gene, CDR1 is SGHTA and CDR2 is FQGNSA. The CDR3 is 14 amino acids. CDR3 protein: CASKQGWGRETQYF. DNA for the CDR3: TGTGCCAGCAAACAGGGGTGGGGAAGAGAGACCCAGTACTTC.

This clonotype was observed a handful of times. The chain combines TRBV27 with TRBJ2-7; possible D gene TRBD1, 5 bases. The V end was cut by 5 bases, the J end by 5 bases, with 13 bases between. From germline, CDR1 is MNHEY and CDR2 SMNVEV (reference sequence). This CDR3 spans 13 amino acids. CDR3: CASSLRVKNEQYF. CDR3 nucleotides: TGTGCCAGCAGTCTCAGGGTGAAGAACGAGCAGTACTTC.

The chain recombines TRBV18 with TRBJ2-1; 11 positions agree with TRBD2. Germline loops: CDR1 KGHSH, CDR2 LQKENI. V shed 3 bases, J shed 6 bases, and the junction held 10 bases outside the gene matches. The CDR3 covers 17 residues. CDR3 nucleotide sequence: TGTGCCAGCTCACCTCCCACCACTAGCGGGGGAGTCAATGAGCAGTTCTTC. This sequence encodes CASSPPTTSGGVNEQFF.

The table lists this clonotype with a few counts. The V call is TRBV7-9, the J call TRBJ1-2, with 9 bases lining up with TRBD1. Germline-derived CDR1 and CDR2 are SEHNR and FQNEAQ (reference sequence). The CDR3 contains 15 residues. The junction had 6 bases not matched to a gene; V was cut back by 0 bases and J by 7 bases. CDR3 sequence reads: CASSLAGTGLFGYTF. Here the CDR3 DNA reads TGTGCCAGCAGCTTAGCAGGGACAGGGTTGTTTGGCTACACCTTC.

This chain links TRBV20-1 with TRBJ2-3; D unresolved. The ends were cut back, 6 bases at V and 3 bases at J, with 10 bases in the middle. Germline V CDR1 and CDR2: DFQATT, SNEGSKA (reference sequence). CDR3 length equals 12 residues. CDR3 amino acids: CSASELTDTQYF. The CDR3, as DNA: TGCAGTGCCTCAGAACTGACAGATACGCAGTATTTT.

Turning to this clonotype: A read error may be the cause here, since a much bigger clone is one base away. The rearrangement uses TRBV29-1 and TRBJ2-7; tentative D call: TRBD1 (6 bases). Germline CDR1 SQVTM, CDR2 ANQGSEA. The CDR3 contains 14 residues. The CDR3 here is CNVQGHELSYEQYF. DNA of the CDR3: TGCAACGTCCAGGGACACGAACTCTCCTACGAGCAGTACTTC.

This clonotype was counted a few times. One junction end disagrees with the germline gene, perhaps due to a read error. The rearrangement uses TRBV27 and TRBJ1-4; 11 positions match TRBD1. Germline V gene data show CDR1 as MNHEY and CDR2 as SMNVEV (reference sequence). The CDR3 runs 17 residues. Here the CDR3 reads CASRDRGLSATDEKLFF. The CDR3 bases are TGTGCCAGCAGGGACAGGGGGCTCTCGGCAACTGATGAAAAACTGTTTTTT.

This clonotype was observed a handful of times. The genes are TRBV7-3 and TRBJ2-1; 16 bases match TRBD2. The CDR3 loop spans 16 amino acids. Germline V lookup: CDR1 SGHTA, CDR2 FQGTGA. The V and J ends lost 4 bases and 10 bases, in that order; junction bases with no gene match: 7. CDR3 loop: CASSYEGLAGGREQFF. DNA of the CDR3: TGTGCCAGCAGCTATGAGGGACTAGCGGGAGGGAGGGAGCAGTTCTTC.

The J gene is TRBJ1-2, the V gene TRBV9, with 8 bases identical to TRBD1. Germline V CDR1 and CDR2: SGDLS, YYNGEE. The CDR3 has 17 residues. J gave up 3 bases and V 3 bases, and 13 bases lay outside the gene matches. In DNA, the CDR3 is TGTGCCAGCAGCGGAGTACGTACAGGGGGGGATGACTATGGCTACACCTTC. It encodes CASSGVRTGGDDYGYTF.

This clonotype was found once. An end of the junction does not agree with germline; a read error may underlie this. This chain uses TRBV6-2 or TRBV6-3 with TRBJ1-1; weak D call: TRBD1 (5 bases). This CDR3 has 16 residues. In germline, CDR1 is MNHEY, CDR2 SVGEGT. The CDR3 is CASSYVGRGVNTKAFF. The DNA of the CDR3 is TGTGCCAGCAGTTACGTAGGGAGGGGAGTGAACACTAAAGCTTTCTTT.

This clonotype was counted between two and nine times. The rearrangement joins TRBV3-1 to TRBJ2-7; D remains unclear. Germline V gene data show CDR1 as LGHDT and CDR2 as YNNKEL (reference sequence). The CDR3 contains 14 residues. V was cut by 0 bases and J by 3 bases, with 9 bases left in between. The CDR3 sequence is CASSQEWQNYEQYF. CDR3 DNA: TGTGCCAGCAGCCAAGAATGGCAGAACTACGAGCAGTACTTC.

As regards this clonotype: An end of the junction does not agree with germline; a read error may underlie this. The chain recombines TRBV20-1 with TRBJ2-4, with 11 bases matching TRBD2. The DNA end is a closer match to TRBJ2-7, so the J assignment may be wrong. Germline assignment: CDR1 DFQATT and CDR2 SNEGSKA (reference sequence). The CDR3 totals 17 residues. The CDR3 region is CGARVSPLTSGGYEQYF. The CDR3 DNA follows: TGCGGTGCTAGAGTTTCCCCACTTACTAGCGGGGGCTACGAGCAGTACTTC.

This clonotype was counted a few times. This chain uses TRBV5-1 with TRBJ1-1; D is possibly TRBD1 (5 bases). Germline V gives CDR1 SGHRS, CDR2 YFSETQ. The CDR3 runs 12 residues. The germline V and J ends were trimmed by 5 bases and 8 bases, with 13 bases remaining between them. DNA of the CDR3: TGCGCCAGCAGTCCCGGGACCCAAGAAGCTTTCTTT. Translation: CASSPGTQEAFF.

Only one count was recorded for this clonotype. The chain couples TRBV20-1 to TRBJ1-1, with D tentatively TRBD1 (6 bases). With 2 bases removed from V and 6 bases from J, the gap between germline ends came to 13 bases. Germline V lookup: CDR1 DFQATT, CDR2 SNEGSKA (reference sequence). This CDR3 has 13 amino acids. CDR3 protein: CSARTEGGAEAFF. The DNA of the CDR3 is TGCAGTGCTAGAACAGAGGGGGGAGCTGAAGCTTTCTTT.

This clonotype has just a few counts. CDR3 sequence: CASQRVSYNEQFF. The CDR3 nucleotides read TGTGCCAGCCAGAGGGTCTCTTACAATGAGCAGTTCTTC. This chain uses TRBV28 with TRBJ2-1; the D gene is possibly TRBD2 (5 bases). V dropped 8 bases and J dropped 4 bases, with 12 bases sitting between them. This CDR3 spans 13 amino acids. The germline V gene has CDR1 MDHEN and CDR2 SYDVKM.

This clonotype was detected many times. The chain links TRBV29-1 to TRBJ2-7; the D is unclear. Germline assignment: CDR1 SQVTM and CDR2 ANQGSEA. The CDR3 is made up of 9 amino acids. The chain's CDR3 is CILHHEQYF. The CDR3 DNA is TGCATCCTCCACCACGAGCAGTACTTC.

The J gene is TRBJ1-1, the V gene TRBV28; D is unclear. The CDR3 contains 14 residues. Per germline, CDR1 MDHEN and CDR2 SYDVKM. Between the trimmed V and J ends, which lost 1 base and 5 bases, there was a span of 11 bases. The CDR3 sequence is CASSLLGRRTEAFF. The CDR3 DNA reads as TGTGCCAGCAGTTTATTAGGCCGACGGACTGAAGCTTTCTTT.

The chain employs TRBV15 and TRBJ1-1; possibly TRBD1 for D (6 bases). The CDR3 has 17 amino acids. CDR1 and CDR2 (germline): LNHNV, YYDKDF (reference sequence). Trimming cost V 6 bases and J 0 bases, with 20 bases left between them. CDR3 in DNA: TGTGCCACCAGAAGGGAGCGGGGGGCAGGGATGAACACTGAAGCTTTCTTT. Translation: CATRRERGAGMNTEAFF. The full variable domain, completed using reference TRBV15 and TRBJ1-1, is DAMVIQNPRYQVTQFGKPVTLSCSQTLNHNVMYWYQQKSSQAPKLLFHYYDKDFNNEADTPDNFQSRRPNTSFCFLDIRSPGLGDTAMYLCATRRERGAGMNTEAFFGQGTRLTVV.

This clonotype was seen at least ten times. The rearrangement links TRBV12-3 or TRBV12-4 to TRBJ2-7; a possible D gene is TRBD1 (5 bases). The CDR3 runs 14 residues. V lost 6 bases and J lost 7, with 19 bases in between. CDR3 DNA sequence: TGTGCCAGCAGCATTAGGGGCAGGGCATCTGAGCAGTACTTC. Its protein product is CASSIRGRASEQYF.

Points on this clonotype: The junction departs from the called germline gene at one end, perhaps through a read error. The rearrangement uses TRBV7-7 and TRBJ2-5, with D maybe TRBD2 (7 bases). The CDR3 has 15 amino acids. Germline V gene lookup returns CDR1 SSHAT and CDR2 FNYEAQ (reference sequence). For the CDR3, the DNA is TGTACCAGCAGCTTAACCCGGGGGGCCGAGGAGACCCAGTACTTC. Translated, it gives CTSSLTRGAEETQYF.

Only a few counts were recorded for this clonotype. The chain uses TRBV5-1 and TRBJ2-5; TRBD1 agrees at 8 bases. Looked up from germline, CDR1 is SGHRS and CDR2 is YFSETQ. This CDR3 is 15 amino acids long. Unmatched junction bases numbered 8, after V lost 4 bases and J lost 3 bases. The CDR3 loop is CASSPNLDREETQYF. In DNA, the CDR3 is TGCGCCAGCAGCCCGAACCTGGACAGGGAAGAGACCCAGTACTTC.

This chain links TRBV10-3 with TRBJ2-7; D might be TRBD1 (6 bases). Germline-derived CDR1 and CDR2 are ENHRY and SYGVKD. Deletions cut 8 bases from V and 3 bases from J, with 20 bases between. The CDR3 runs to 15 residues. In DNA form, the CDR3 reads TGTGCCATCGGCCCCGACGGGACATCCTACTACGAGCAGTACTTC. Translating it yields CAIGPDGTSYYEQYF.